This record covers a single T cell receptor (beta chain). This specimen comes from a study of blood T cell repertoires in COVID-19. The CDR3 length is 13 residues. V was pared by 3 bases and J by 2 bases, with 8 bases between. Per germline, CDR1 SGDLS and CDR2 YYNGEE. Original methodology: Amplification with reference gene primers provided the estimates of nucleated cell counts. Clones were sequenced by immunoSEQ multiplex PCR, and TCRdb holds only the in-frame ones, with some missing. V, J and clone size were drawn from that table, and D and trimming were deduced from the DNA. The sample yields over 200,000 clones, more than 70% seen once.

V is TRBV9 and J is TRBJ1-2; no clear D gene. This TCR was recovered from a woman between 45 and 65 years old with acute or convalescent COVID-19. The sample was peripheral blood. CDR3 in amino acids: CASSATSNYGYTF. DNA of the CDR3: TGTGCCAGCAGCGCAACATCGAACTATGGCTACACCTTC.